This passage covers 15 T cell receptor beta chains from one sample sequenced in a study of identifying expanded T cells in peripheral blood. The repertoire was sequenced with immunoSEQ multiplex PCR; TCRdb's copy has only in-frame clones and lacks some. Here the sample spans about 89,000 clones, about nine tenths being singletons. Material: blood. Every receptor here comes from a person aged 18 to 75 in good health.

Only one count was recorded for this clone. This chain joins TRBV19 and TRBJ1-4; TRBD1 might be the D (6 bases). Germline CDR1 reads LNHDA; CDR2 reads SQIVND (reference sequence). Trimming took off 5 bases at V and 6 bases at J, with 16 bases between the two ends. The CDR3 extends over 15 amino acids. This CDR3 reads CASSGGARTDEKLFF. The CDR3 DNA is TGTGCCAGTAGTGGAGGAGCTCGGACAGATGAAAAACTGTTTTTT.

The gene calls are TRBV2 and TRBJ1-6; D not resolved. CDR3 size: 15 residues. Germline-derived CDR1 and CDR2 are SNHLY and FYNNEI. V was pared by 4 bases and J by 0 bases, with 7 bases between. The DNA for the CDR3 is TGTGCCAGCAGTGTGGAGAGCTCCTATAATTCACCCCTCCACTTT. It specifies CASSVESSYNSPLHF.

A remark on this clone: The same CDR3 is also encoded by other DNA sequences in this sample. CDR3 bases: TGTGCCAGTAGCCCAGGACAGGTTTCCTACGAGCAGTACTTC. Its protein product is CASSPGQVSYEQYF. The rearrangement uses TRBV19 and TRBJ2-7; TRBD1 agrees at 7 bases. Trimming at V came to 6 bases and at J to 1 base, leaving 6 bases not matched to a gene. This CDR3 has 14 residues. Germline V gene sequence: CDR1 LNHDA, CDR2 SQIVND (reference sequence).

This sequence joins TRBV19 and TRBJ1-2; TRBD1 is a possible D gene (6 bases). With 7 bases removed from V and 0 bases from J, the gap between germline ends came to 15 bases. Germline-derived CDR1 and CDR2 are LNHDA and SQIVND (reference sequence). The CDR3 runs to 15 residues. In DNA form, the CDR3 reads TGTGCCAGTACCCCAGGGGCCGAAGCTAACTATGGCTACACCTTC. This codes for CASTPGAEANYGYTF.

The rearrangement joins TRBV5-5 to TRBJ1-2; 9 nucleotides align to TRBD1. Germline lookup yields CDR1 SGHKS and CDR2 YYEKEE (reference sequence). V lost 1 base to trimming and J lost 7 bases; unmatched junction nucleotides: 8. The CDR3 consists of 15 residues. The chain's CDR3 is CASSLLGTGGSGYTF. DNA for the CDR3: TGTGCCAGCAGCTTGCTGGGTACAGGGGGCTCTGGCTACACCTTC.

The chain employs TRBV6-5 and TRBJ1-3; 7 bases agree with TRBD1. Unmatched junction bases numbered 5, after V lost 5 bases and J lost 4 bases. The CDR3 extends over 14 amino acids. Germline V gives CDR1 MNHEY, CDR2 SVGAGI. CDR3 sequence: CASSHKTGGNTIYF. CDR3 bases: TGTGCCAGCAGTCACAAGACAGGGGGAAACACCATATATTTT.

The rearrangement links TRBV4-1 to TRBJ1-5; D possibly corresponds to TRBD1 (5 bases). With 3 bases removed from V and 3 bases from J, the gap between germline ends came to 12 bases. The germline CDR1 and CDR2 sequences are MGHRA and YSYEKL. This CDR3 is 15 amino acids long. DNA for the CDR3: TGCGCCAGCAGCCACTCAGGGTATCCCAATCAGCCCCAGCATTTT. Its protein product is CASSHSGYPNQPQHF.

V and J are TRBV5-4 and TRBJ2-2; 10 nucleotides line up with TRBD2. CDR1 is SGHNT, CDR2 YYREEE, per germline (reference sequence). J gave up 2 bases and V 4 bases, and 5 bases lay outside the gene matches. The CDR3 sequence is 16 residues long. CDR3 region: CASSVWTSGNTGELFF. CDR3 DNA: TGTGCCAGCAGCGTTTGGACTAGCGGTAACACCGGGGAGCTGTTTTTT.

This clone has just a few counts. The gene calls are TRBV6-1 and TRBJ2-3, with 11 bases matching TRBD1. The length of the CDR3 is 16 residues. V gave up 3 bases and J gave up 5 bases; unmatched junction bases: 7. The germline CDR1 and CDR2 sequences are MNHNS and SASEGT. CDR3 amino acids: CASSEFAGQGGDTQYF. DNA for the CDR3: TGTGCCAGCAGTGAGTTTGCGGGACAGGGGGGAGATACGCAGTATTTT.

The chain carries TRBV6-5 and TRBJ2-7; 9 bases map to TRBD1. This CDR3 has 15 amino acids. CDR1 MNHEY and CDR2 SVGAGI come from the germline V gene. The trim removed 6 bases at V and 3 bases at J, leaving 9 bases unmatched. The CDR3, as DNA: TGTGCCAGCAGCCCCTCCGGGACAGGGAACTACGAGCAGTACTTC. Protein sequence: CASSPSGTGNYEQYF.

This chain links TRBV5-6 with TRBJ2-7; D is unresolved. This CDR3 is 12 amino acids long. In germline, CDR1 is SGHDT, CDR2 YYEEEE. V lost 1 base and J lost 4, with 6 bases in between. The DNA for the CDR3 is TGTGCCAGCAGCTTGAGGGTGTACGAGCAGTACTTC. This gives the protein CASSLRVYEQYF.

V usage is TRBV19 and J usage is TRBJ2-7, with TRBD1 identical over 10 bases. In germline, CDR1 is LNHDA, CDR2 SQIVND (reference sequence). Unmatched junction bases numbered 6, after V lost 5 bases and J lost 2 bases. The CDR3 has 15 residues. CDR3 sequence (DNA): TGTGCCAGTAGTTTGACAGGGGGCCAAACCTACGAGCAGTACTTC. Translation: CASSLTGGQTYEQYF. The full variable domain, with the rest looked up from reference TRBV19 and TRBJ2-7, is DGGITQSPKYLFRKEGQNVTLSCEQNLNHDAMYWYRQDPGQGLRLIYYSQIVNDFQKGDIAEGYSVSREKKESFPLTVTSAQKNPTAFYLCASSLTGGQTYEQYFGPGTRLTVT.

The genes are TRBV7-8 and TRBJ2-7; maybe TRBD1 (6 bases). The CDR3 has 16 residues. V was pared by 1 base and J by 0 bases, with 13 bases between. Germline V gives CDR1 SGHVS, CDR2 FQNEAQ. CDR3: CASSLGLGADSYEQYF. DNA of the CDR3: TGTGCCAGCAGCTTAGGGTTGGGGGCCGACTCCTACGAGCAGTACTTC.

The chain uses TRBV9 and TRBJ2-4; 12 positions agree with TRBD2. CDR3 length: 15 amino acids. CDR1 and CDR2 from the germline V gene are SGDLS and YYNGEE. Unmatched junction bases numbered 4, after V lost 3 bases and J lost 6 bases. The chain's CDR3 is CASSDLAGGRNIQYF. The CDR3 DNA reads TGTGCCAGCAGCGACCTAGCGGGAGGGAGAAACATTCAGTACTTC.

This chain joins TRBV4-2 and TRBJ2-7; 11 nucleotides agree with TRBD2. CDR1 is LGHNA, CDR2 YNFKEQ, per germline. With V trimmed by 3 bases and J by 4 bases, 8 bases remained unmatched. The CDR3 runs 16 residues. For the CDR3, the DNA is TGTGCCAGCAGCCAGGTCGCGGGGACTAGCGGATACGAGCAGTACTTC. This encodes CASSQVAGTSGYEQYF.